This passage covers 5 T cell receptor beta chains from one sample sequenced in a study of T cells in localized non-small cell lung cancer. Clones were sequenced by immunoSEQ multiplex PCR, and TCRdb holds only the in-frame ones, with some missing. Of about 6,000 clones in the sample, 40% to 50% were seen once. The sample consisted of lung tumor tissue, taken before any cancer treatment. The receptors were gathered from a woman aged 35 to 69 with stage II squamous cell lung carcinoma.

This clone came up a few times. This chain joins TRBV2 and TRBJ1-2; 10 positions match TRBD1. V lost 6 bases, J lost 5 bases, and 9 bases stayed unmatched. Germline V gene lookup returns CDR1 SNHLY and CDR2 FYNNEI. The CDR3 has 15 amino acids. CDR3 protein: CASSHGTGVGYGYTF. The DNA for the CDR3 is TGTGCCAGCAGCCACGGGACAGGGGTCGGGTATGGCTACACCTTC. Full variable domain (missing parts from reference TRBV2 and TRBJ1-2): EPEVTQTPSHQVTQMGQEVILRCVPISNHLYFYWYRQILGQKVEFLVSFYNNEISEKSEIFDDQFSVERPDGSNFTLKIRSTKLEDSAMYFCASSHGTGVGYGYTFGSGTRLTVV.

Within the sample, this clone is medium-sized. V and J are TRBV11-3 and TRBJ1-5, with D perhaps matching TRBD1 (5 bases). The V end was cut by 2 bases, the J end by 2 bases, with 10 bases between. Germline-derived CDR1 and CDR2 are SGHNT and YENEEA. CDR3 length: 15 residues. This chain's CDR3 is CASSLSGTGNQPQHF. In DNA form, the CDR3 reads TGTGCCAGCAGCTTATCGGGGACGGGCAATCAGCCCCAGCATTTT. The complete variable domain, with remaining parts taken from reference TRBV11-3 and TRBJ1-5, reads EAGVVQSPRYKIIEKKQPVAFWCNPISGHNTLYWYLQNLGQGPELLIRYENEEAVDDSQLPKDRFSAERLKGVDSTLKIQPAELGDSAVYLCASSLSGTGNQPQHFGDGTRLSIL.

This clone has just one count. The chain uses TRBV19 and TRBJ1-1; D not certain. The CDR3 contains 13 residues. Germline assignment: CDR1 LNHDA and CDR2 SQIVND (reference sequence). The V gene lost 7 bases and the J gene lost 2 bases, with 11 bases spanning the gap. In nucleotides, the CDR3 is TGTGCCAGTATGAGGCCGTACAACACTGAAGCTTTCTTT. It codes for CASMRPYNTEAFF.

This chain links TRBV28 with TRBJ1-1; D remains ambiguous. CDR3 length: 13 amino acids. Trimming cost V 2 bases and J 1 base, with 5 bases left between them. The V gene's germline CDR1 is MDHEN and CDR2 SYDVKM. The CDR3 reads CASSLIKNTEAFF. The CDR3 DNA is TGTGCCAGCAGTTTAATAAAGAACACTGAAGCTTTCTTT.

The chain couples TRBV6-8 to TRBJ2-7; maybe TRBD2 (5 bases). Deletions cut 10 bases from V and 4 bases from J, with 17 bases between. The CDR3 totals 13 residues. Germline-derived CDR1 and CDR2 are MNHGY and SAAAGT. The CDR3 DNA is TGTGCCATCAAGACCCAGACGGGATACGAGCAGTACTTC. Translated: CAIKTQTGYEQYF.